The 14 T cell receptor beta chains below all came from one sample that was sequenced in a study of blood T cells in healthy people across ages. A second PCR, run for 7 to 11 cycles, used a sample-barcoded 5' primer plus a J-beta primer mix. TCRdb used MiXCR to reprocess the 5' RACE reads, holding one entry per CDR3 protein. This table has about 1 million distinct CDR3 sequences, under 55% appearing once. Sequencing was done on a sample of blood. Receptors originate from a woman in her fifties or sixties in good health.

This clonotype was seen a handful of times. The rearrangement uses TRBV12-3 or TRBV12-4 and TRBJ2-3; 9 bases are shared with TRBD2. There are 15 residues in the CDR3. V lost 6 bases to trimming and J lost 3 bases; unmatched junction nucleotides: 7. The CDR3 sequence is CASSLLAGITDTQYF. The DNA for the CDR3 is TGTGCCAGCAGCTTACTAGCGGGCATAACAGATACGCAGTATTTT.

This clonotype has more than one count but fewer than ten. The gene calls are TRBV24-1 and TRBJ2-3; the D gene is possibly TRBD1 (5 bases). Germline values: CDR1 KGHDR, CDR2 SFDVKD. The length of the CDR3 is 15 residues. The V gene lost 0 bases and the J gene lost 2 bases, with 8 bases spanning the gap. CDR3 DNA sequence: TGTGCCACCAGTGATTTGGGACAAACCACAGATACGCAGTATTTT. This gives the protein CATSDLGQTTDTQYF.

This clonotype appeared a single time. The CDR3 here is CASSYSTGTGELFF. CDR3 sequence (DNA): TGTGCCAGCAGTTACTCCACAGGGACCGGGGAGCTGTTTTTT. The chain links TRBV6-5 to TRBJ2-2; D possibly corresponds to TRBD1 (6 bases). V was pared by 0 bases and J by 5 bases, with 7 bases between. There are 14 residues in the CDR3. The germline V gene encodes CDR1 MNHEY and CDR2 SVGAGI.

The J gene is TRBJ2-3, the V gene TRBV20-1; D is perhaps TRBD1 (5 bases). The CDR3 spans 13 residues. Germline CDR1 is DFQATT and CDR2 is SNEGSKA (reference sequence). The V end was cut by 1 base, the J end by 5 bases, with 10 bases between. For the CDR3, the DNA is TGCAGTGCTAGAGGGGGCTTCGGAGATACGCAGTATTTT. Residues: CSARGGFGDTQYF.

V gene TRBV20-1 combines with J gene TRBJ1-1; 9 bases align to TRBD1. With V trimmed by 4 bases and J by 1 base, 7 bases remained unmatched. The CDR3 loop spans 15 amino acids. Germline CDR1 is DFQATT and CDR2 is SNEGSKA (reference sequence). In nucleotides, the CDR3 is TGCAGTGCTACGGACAGGGGAAGGGGGAACACTGAAGCTTTCTTT. This gives the protein CSATDRGRGNTEAFF.

The V gene is TRBV20-1, the J gene TRBJ2-3; D is ambiguous. The CDR3 is 12 amino acids. Germline CDR1 DFQATT, CDR2 SNEGSKA (reference sequence). Trimming shortened V by 3 bases and J by 6 bases, and 10 bases separated the two germline ends. The CDR3 reads CSASGLRDTQYF. CDR3 sequence (DNA): TGCAGTGCTAGCGGCCTAAGGGATACGCAGTATTTT.

In its sample, this clonotype was seen a few times. CDR3 sequence: CASSPRSQSDTQYF. In nucleotides, the CDR3 is TGTGCCAGCTCACCACGGTCTCAGTCAGATACGCAGTATTTT. The chain couples TRBV18 to TRBJ2-3; no definite D call. With 1 base removed from V and 4 bases from J, the gap between germline ends came to 9 bases. Germline V lookup: CDR1 KGHSH, CDR2 LQKENI. The CDR3 sequence is 14 residues long.

The V and J genes are TRBV6-2 or TRBV6-3 and TRBJ2-1; D is possibly TRBD2 (5 bases). The CDR3 totals 12 residues. Trimming cost V 6 bases and J 10 bases, with 13 bases left between them. CDR1 MNHEY and CDR2 SVGEGT come from the germline V gene. CDR3 amino acids: CASSRPSIEQFF. Written as DNA, the CDR3 is TGTGCCAGCAGCCGCCCTAGCATCGAGCAGTTCTTC.

This clonotype was recorded many times. V gene TRBV11-2 combines with J gene TRBJ2-7, with 11 positions matching TRBD2. The CDR3 is made up of 15 amino acids. V lost 6 bases to trimming and J lost 4 bases; unmatched junction nucleotides: 8. Germline CDR1 SGHAT, CDR2 FQNNGV. CDR3 loop: CASSLGASGRYEQYF. In DNA form, the CDR3 reads TGTGCCAGCAGTCTAGGGGCTAGCGGGAGGTACGAGCAGTACTTC.

This clonotype was seen only a few times. CDR3 coding DNA: TGCAGTTTAAGACAGGTCGAAGAGACCCAGTACTTC. Encoded protein: CSLRQVEETQYF. The chain employs TRBV20-1 and TRBJ2-5, with D possibly TRBD1 on 6 matching bases. This CDR3 has 12 amino acids. Deletions cut 8 bases from V and 3 bases from J, with 13 bases between. Germline CDR1 and CDR2: DFQATT and SNEGSKA (reference sequence).

The chain couples TRBV12-3 or TRBV12-4 to TRBJ2-7, with TRBD1 identical over 8 bases. The CDR3 loop spans 14 amino acids. The J segment lost 7 bases and the V segment lost 3 bases, leaving 8 bases of the junction unmatched. The CDR3 DNA is TGTGCCAGCAGTTTTAGGACAGGGAGTGGGGAGCAGTACTTC. The encoded protein is CASSFRTGSGEQYF.

CDR3 sequence: CSVGALSDYGYTF. The CDR3 DNA reads TGCAGCGTTGGTGCTTTGTCGGACTATGGCTACACCTTC. The chain combines TRBV29-1 with TRBJ1-2; D remains ambiguous. The CDR3 is made up of 13 amino acids. V lost 4 bases to trimming and J lost 3 bases, with 12 bases between them. Germline V gene sequence: CDR1 SQVTM, CDR2 ANQGSEA. The variable domain in full, with the rest retrieved from reference TRBV29-1 and TRBJ1-2, is SAVISQKPSRDICQRGTSLTIQCQVDSQVTMMFWYRQQPGQSLTLIATANQGSEATYESGFVIDKFPISRPNLTFSTLTVSNMSPEDSSIYLCSVGALSDYGYTFGSGTRLTVV.

The J gene is TRBJ1-5, the V gene TRBV9, with D hard to call. The V end was cut by 8 bases, the J end by 0 bases, with 15 bases between. In germline, CDR1 is SGDLS, CDR2 YYNGEE. The CDR3 contains 15 residues. The CDR3 loop is CASSPDAYSNQPQHF. The CDR3 coding sequence is TGTGCCAGTAGCCCGGACGCTTATAGCAATCAGCCCCAGCATTTT.

The chain has TRBV27 and TRBJ2-1; a weak D match, TRBD2 (6 bases). V lost 2 bases and J 5 bases, leaving 13 bases between the germline ends. Germline V lookup: CDR1 MNHEY, CDR2 SMNVEV (reference sequence). This CDR3 is built from 15 residues. CDR3 residues: CASSLAGSRNNEQFF. The CDR3 DNA reads as TGTGCCAGCAGTTTAGCGGGGTCCCGTAACAATGAGCAGTTCTTC.